What follows are 12 T cell receptor beta chains derived from one specimen sequenced in a study of cytomegalovirus exposure and HLA in healthy donors. Use of 60 Vbeta and 13 Jbeta primers characterized the PCR. The assay was immunoSEQ multiplex PCR, and TCRdb's table has in-frame clones only and misses some. This sample yields about 82,000 clones, of which roughly 74% are seen a single time; 6.2% belongs to the top ten. Sample: PBMCs. Receptors originate from a woman in her forties or fifties in good health and CMV-seropositive.

This clone has a handful of counts. The rearrangement joins TRBV27 to TRBJ2-7; TRBD1 agrees at 8 bases. V was pared by 8 bases and J by 0 bases, with 6 bases of the junction left unmatched. Germline V gives CDR1 MNHEY, CDR2 SMNVEV (reference sequence). The CDR3 has 14 amino acids. The CDR3 loop reads CASQGQASSYEQYF. The CDR3 coding sequence is TGTGCCAGCCAGGGACAGGCCAGCTCCTACGAGCAGTACTTC.

The J gene is TRBJ1-2, the V gene TRBV5-5, with 9 bases aligning to TRBD1. This CDR3 is 16 amino acids long. Germline CDR1 and CDR2: SGHKS and YYEKEE (reference sequence). V lost 0 bases to trimming and J lost 4 bases; unmatched junction nucleotides: 7. The CDR3, as DNA: TGTGCCAGCAGCTTGGCCGGGACAGGGCAAGTCTATGGCTACACCTTC. Amino acids: CASSLAGTGQVYGYTF.

This sequence joins TRBV5-1 and TRBJ2-7; 7 positions match TRBD2. CDR3 length: 17 amino acids. CDR1 and CDR2 from the germline V gene are SGHRS and YFSETQ. V shed 3 bases, J shed 2 bases, and the junction held 14 bases outside the gene matches. The CDR3 bases are TGCGCCAGCAGCTGGACGCCATCCGGGACTAATACCTACGAGCAGTACTTC. This gives the protein CASSWTPSGTNTYEQYF.

V gene TRBV27 combines with J gene TRBJ1-1; TRBD1 is a possible D gene (6 bases). The CDR3 spans 12 residues. The V end lost 5 bases, the J end lost 11 bases, and 15 bases lay between the germline ends. The V gene's germline CDR1 is MNHEY and CDR2 SMNVEV (reference sequence). CDR3 DNA sequence: TGTGCCAGCAGTCCCCCGGGTAGGGGGGCTTTCTTT. Translation: CASSPPGRGAFF.

The chain uses TRBV18 and TRBJ2-3; 10 bases are shared with TRBD2. The germline CDR1 and CDR2 sequences are KGHSH and LQKENI. The CDR3 extends over 16 amino acids. With V trimmed by 2 bases and J by 8 bases, 10 bases remained unmatched. The CDR3 spells CASSPGGLASGGTQYF. DNA for the CDR3: TGTGCCAGCTCACCAGGGGGACTAGCGTCAGGGGGTACGCAGTATTTT.

This clone was seen only a few times. V is TRBV2 and J is TRBJ1-5, with D perhaps TRBD1 (6 bases). CDR1 SNHLY and CDR2 FYNNEI come from the germline V gene. The CDR3 is made up of 18 amino acids. The V end was cut by 1 base, the J end by 4 bases, with 20 bases between. CDR3 sequence reads: CASSEEYSLGRGNQPQHF. CDR3 in DNA: TGTGCCAGCAGTGAAGAATATTCACTGGGCAGGGGAAATCAGCCCCAGCATTTT.

This clone turned up a few times. The chain carries TRBV27 and TRBJ2-7, with 10 bases lining up with TRBD2. Germline trimming cut 3 bases from V and 2 bases from J; bases unmatched to any gene: 4. The germline CDR1 and CDR2 sequences are MNHEY and SMNVEV (reference sequence). This CDR3 has 15 amino acids. The CDR3 here is CASSLGLATAYEQYF. In DNA, the CDR3 is TGTGCCAGCAGTTTGGGACTAGCGACCGCCTACGAGCAGTACTTC.

In DNA, the CDR3 is TGTGCCAGCAGCCTGGACCGGGGGACCCAGTACTTC. It encodes CASSLDRGTQYF. V usage is TRBV7-9 and J usage is TRBJ2-5; a possible D gene is TRBD2 (5 bases). V was pared by 5 bases and J by 7 bases, with 11 bases between. The germline gives CDR1 SEHNR, CDR2 FQNEAQ (reference sequence). The CDR3 covers 12 residues.

The J gene is TRBJ2-5, the V gene TRBV30; TRBD2 agrees at 7 bases. Germline assignment: CDR1 GTSNPN and CDR2 SVGIG (reference sequence). The CDR3 extends over 16 amino acids. V lost 7 bases and J lost 4; bases outside the gene matches: 18. CDR3 nucleotide sequence: TGTGCCTTGAACCACGACCTCGCTAGCGGAAGAGAGACCCAGTACTTC. Amino acids: CALNHDLASGRETQYF.

This clone was recorded once. This sequence joins TRBV30 and TRBJ2-6, with a weak D call TRBD2 (7 bases). The CDR3 totals 16 residues. V lost 8 bases to trimming and J lost 0 bases, with 17 bases between them. Germline CDR1 reads GTSNPN; CDR2 reads SVGIG (reference sequence). DNA for the CDR3: TGTGCCCACGCAAAGGGGGGGGCCTCTGGGGCCAACGTCCTGACTTTC. The encoded protein is CAHAKGGASGANVLTF.

This clone appeared a few times. This chain joins TRBV7-9 and TRBJ2-5; D perhaps matches TRBD2 (5 bases). CDR1 is SEHNR, CDR2 FQNEAQ, per germline (reference sequence). V was pared by 1 base and J by 5 bases, with 8 bases between. The length of the CDR3 is 13 residues. The chain's CDR3 is CASSLGTGETQYF. CDR3 nucleotide sequence: TGTGCCAGCAGCTTAGGAACGGGGGAGACCCAGTACTTC.

This chain joins TRBV30 and TRBJ2-7; D gene ambiguous. V was trimmed by 5 bases and J by 6 bases, leaving 14 bases between them. CDR1 is GTSNPN and CDR2 is SVGIG in the germline V gene (reference sequence). The CDR3 has 12 residues. CDR3 in amino acids: CAWGGVRLEQYF. CDR3 DNA sequence: TGTGCCTGGGGTGGTGTGAGGCTCGAGCAGTACTTC.